Below, 24 T cell receptor beta chains from the same sample are listed, as sequenced in a study of breast tumors, draining lymph nodes, adjacent tissues. One entry per CDR3 protein, called by TCRdb with MiXCR from the multiplex PCR reads. Of fewer than 250,000 distinct CDR3 sequences listed, roughly 32% are singletons. Axillary draining lymph nodes of breast cancer patients supplied the node samples. Source material: axillary lymph node tissue. The receptor source for this set is a female donor with breast cancer. Some clones in this sample may be carry-over from other donors' samples.

The CDR3 region is CASSEAGLGWAEAFF. For the CDR3, the DNA is TGCGCCAGCAGCGAGGCAGGGTTAGGGTGGGCTGAAGCTTTCTTT. The chain couples TRBV5-1 to TRBJ1-1, with D possibly TRBD1 on 5 matching bases. The CDR3 runs 15 residues. Trimming stripped 4 bases from V and 6 bases from J, with 19 bases between. Germline V gene lookup returns CDR1 SGHRS and CDR2 YFSETQ.

The V gene is TRBV29-1, the J gene TRBJ2-7; tentative D call: TRBD2 (5 bases). This CDR3 comprises 14 residues. Germline CDR1 and CDR2: SQVTM and ANQGSEA. Trimming cost V 6 bases and J 3 bases, with 18 bases left between them. This CDR3 reads CSVLDLESFYEQYF. As DNA, the CDR3 is TGCAGCGTGTTGGACTTGGAGAGCTTCTACGAGCAGTACTTC.

This rearrangement joins TRBV7-6 to TRBJ2-7; 9 bases line up with TRBD2. CDR3 length: 14 residues. Germline CDR1 reads SGHVS; CDR2 reads FNYEAQ. The V and J ends lost 3 bases and 6 bases, in that order; junction bases with no gene match: 6. CDR3 loop: CASSFLPSGVEQYF. The CDR3 coding sequence is TGTGCCAGCAGCTTTCTACCTAGCGGGGTCGAGCAGTACTTC. The full variable domain, completed using reference TRBV7-6 and TRBJ2-7, is GAGVSQSPRYKVTKRGQDVALRCDPISGHVSLYWYRQALGQGPEFLTYFNYEAQQDKSGLPNDRFSAERPEGSISTLTIQRTEQRDSAMYRCASSFLPSGVEQYFGPGTRLTVT.

The chain employs TRBV20-1 and TRBJ2-3, with D maybe TRBD2 (5 bases). Trimming took off 7 bases at V and 5 bases at J, with 10 bases between the two ends. Per germline, CDR1 DFQATT and CDR2 SNEGSKA (reference sequence). The CDR3 has 11 amino acids. The CDR3 is CSGRRGDTQYF. CDR3 bases: TGCAGTGGGAGGAGAGGAGATACGCAGTATTTT.

The V call is TRBV13, the J call TRBJ2-3; 8 bases line up with TRBD1. V lost 5 bases and J lost 6; bases outside the gene matches: 4. This CDR3 has 13 residues. Germline loops: CDR1 PRHDT, CDR2 FYEKMQ (reference sequence). CDR3 sequence: CASSPRGHDTQYF. The CDR3 DNA follows: TGTGCCAGCAGCCCCAGGGGGCATGATACGCAGTATTTT.

This clonotype was seen at least ten times. The chain carries TRBV5-1 and TRBJ1-2; tentative D call: TRBD1 (5 bases). V was clipped by 5 bases and J by 4 bases, with 12 bases between them. The length of the CDR3 is 13 residues. Germline values: CDR1 SGHRS, CDR2 YFSETQ. The CDR3 here is CASSSDSLYGYTF. CDR3 DNA sequence: TGCGCCAGCAGTTCCGACAGTCTCTATGGCTACACCTTC.

This clonotype was picked up many times. This chain uses TRBV6-1 with TRBJ2-7, with no clear D. Germline values: CDR1 MNHNS, CDR2 SASEGT. This CDR3 has 13 amino acids. Trimming removed 8 bases from V and 2 bases from J, with 13 bases in between. Here the CDR3 reads CASEDTAAYEQYF. CDR3 in DNA: TGTGCCAGCGAAGACACCGCCGCCTACGAGCAGTACTTC.

This clonotype was seen ten or more times. The chain recombines TRBV6-1 with TRBJ1-6, with no clear D. Germline assignment: CDR1 MNHNS and CDR2 SASEGT. V was cut by 6 bases and J by 11 bases, with 5 bases left in between. The CDR3 totals 10 residues. CDR3 in amino acids: CASRGPPLHF. The CDR3 region has the DNA TGTGCCAGCAGGGGCCCACCCCTCCACTTT.

This clonotype appeared many times. The chain is built from TRBV3-1 and TRBJ2-3, with D perhaps matching TRBD1 (5 bases). Deletions cut 1 base from V and 8 bases from J, with 7 bases between. The CDR3 is 12 amino acids. Germline V gene sequence: CDR1 LGHDT, CDR2 YNNKEL (reference sequence). CDR3 sequence: CASSQAQGTQYF. DNA for the CDR3: TGTGCCAGCAGCCAAGCGCAGGGTACGCAGTATTTT.

This clonotype came up a few times. It may be a read error: a sequence one base away is much more abundant. This sequence joins TRBV19 and TRBJ2-3, with a tentative D call TRBD2 (5 bases). CDR1 is LNHDA and CDR2 is SQIVND in the germline V gene (reference sequence). This CDR3 comprises 14 residues. V was pared by 2 bases and J by 4 bases, with 10 bases between. CDR3 sequence (DNA): TGTGCCAGTAGTATAAGGACGGGATCAGATACGCAGTATTTT. Amino acids: CASSIRTGSDTQYF.

This clonotype appeared many times. The J gene is TRBJ2-7, the V gene TRBV20-1; the match to TRBD2 covers 10 bases. CDR1 is DFQATT, CDR2 SNEGSKA, per germline (reference sequence). V lost 2 bases, J lost 2 bases, and 6 bases stayed unmatched. The CDR3 consists of 15 residues. The CDR3 here is CSARWTSGRTYEQYF. In DNA form, the CDR3 reads TGCAGTGCTAGATGGACTAGCGGACGAACCTACGAGCAGTACTTC.

This clonotype was seen many times. This chain uses TRBV5-1 with TRBJ2-7, with 8 bases fitting TRBD2. Germline V gives CDR1 SGHRS, CDR2 YFSETQ. The J segment lost 2 bases and the V segment lost 0 bases, leaving 4 bases of the junction unmatched. The CDR3 consists of 15 residues. The CDR3, as DNA: TGCGCCAGCAGCTTGGCCGGGACTAGTGCCTACGAGCAGTACTTC. Protein sequence: CASSLAGTSAYEQYF.

This clonotype was recorded at least ten times. The chain links TRBV29-1 to TRBJ2-7; 7 bases fit TRBD2. Germline-derived CDR1 and CDR2 are SQVTM and ANQGSEA. The CDR3 has 17 amino acids. J lost 4 bases, V lost 1 base, and 16 bases had no gene match. The CDR3 DNA reads TGCAGCGTTGAAGTTGGGGGGGAATCGCCCGGTCGGTACGAGCAGTACTTC. It codes for CSVEVGGESPGRYEQYF.

This clonotype was counted many times. The chain recombines TRBV9 with TRBJ2-1; unclear D gene. The CDR3 sequence is 15 residues long. The V gene's germline CDR1 is SGDLS and CDR2 YYNGEE. V shed 4 bases and J shed 2 bases, with 13 bases lying between them. The CDR3 DNA follows: TGTGCCAGCAGCTCCCTTGCAGCCGCCTACAATGAGCAGTTCTTC. As protein: CASSSLAAAYNEQFF. The entire variable domain, with the rest obtained from reference TRBV9 and TRBJ2-1, is as follows: DSGVTQTPKHLITATGQRVTLRCSPRSGDLSVYWYQQSLDQGLQFLIQYYNGEERAKGNILERFSAQQFPDLHSELNLSSLELGDSALYFCASSSLAAAYNEQFFGPGTRLTVL.

The DNA of the CDR3 is TGTGCCAGCAGCTTACGGGGGACACGACGCACAGATACGCAGTATTTT. The encoded protein is CASSLRGTRRTDTQYF. The rearrangement links TRBV7-6 to TRBJ2-3; either TRBD1 or TRBD2 may supply D (6 bases each). Germline loops: CDR1 SGHVS, CDR2 FNYEAQ. Trimming stripped 2 bases from V and 1 base from J, with 13 bases between. CDR3 length: 16 amino acids.

This clonotype was seen once. V is TRBV29-1 and J is TRBJ2-7; 7 positions match TRBD1. The V and J ends lost 4 bases and 2 bases, in that order; junction bases with no gene match: 2. This CDR3 comprises 12 residues. Germline CDR1 is SQVTM and CDR2 is ANQGSEA. The CDR3 DNA is TGCAGCGTTGGAGGACAGGCCTACGAGCAGTACTTC. As protein: CSVGGQAYEQYF.

There are many counts of this clonotype. The chain recombines TRBV2 with TRBJ2-5, with 10 nucleotides matching TRBD2. Germline CDR1 SNHLY, CDR2 FYNNEI. V was clipped by 3 bases and J by 2 bases; unmatched bases: 6. CDR3 length: 16 amino acids. CDR3 nucleotides: TGTGCCAGCAGTGACGCTAGCGGGAGCCTACAAGAGACCCAGTACTTC. Translating gives CASSDASGSLQETQYF. Full variable domain (outside the CDR3, taken from reference TRBV2 and TRBJ2-5): EPEVTQTPSHQVTQMGQEVILRCVPISNHLYFYWYRQILGQKVEFLVSFYNNEISEKSEIFDDQFSVERPDGSNFTLKIRSTKLEDSAMYFCASSDASGSLQETQYFGPGTRLLVL.

This clonotype was recorded at least ten times. The chain uses TRBV20-1 and TRBJ1-4; D unresolved. Germline values: CDR1 DFQATT, CDR2 SNEGSKA (reference sequence). CDR3 length: 12 amino acids. The CDR3 sequence is CPTWEVNEKLFF. The CDR3 DNA reads as TGCCCTACGTGGGAAGTTAATGAAAAACTGTTTTTT.

This clonotype was recorded many times. This sequence joins TRBV20-1 and TRBJ2-4, with TRBD2 identical over 7 bases. V gave up 7 bases and J gave up 9 bases; unmatched junction bases: 12. The germline gives CDR1 DFQATT, CDR2 SNEGSKA (reference sequence). The CDR3 covers 13 residues. CDR3 loop: CSVPPGEGSIQYF. The CDR3 DNA sequence: TGCAGTGTTCCCCCCGGGGAGGGGAGCATTCAGTACTTC.

In its sample, this clonotype was seen many times. V gene TRBV4-1 combines with J gene TRBJ2-1; a possible D gene is TRBD2 (6 bases). This CDR3 comprises 15 residues. Trimming cost V 1 base and J 10 bases, with 17 bases left between them. Germline V gives CDR1 MGHRA, CDR2 YSYEKL. CDR3 sequence reads: CASSQGAATRIEQFF. The CDR3 coding sequence is TGCGCCAGCAGCCAAGGGGCCGCGACTAGAATCGAGCAGTTCTTC.

In the case of this clonotype: This CDR3 is missing its conserved last phenylalanine or tryptophan, likely due to a read error. This rearrangement joins TRBV5-1 to TRBJ2-3; D might be TRBD2 (6 bases). The germline V and J ends were trimmed by 0 bases and 3 bases, with 11 bases remaining between them. The germline V gene has CDR1 SGHRS and CDR2 YFSETQ. This CDR3 is 15 amino acids long. CDR3 nucleotides: TGCGCCAGCAGCTTGGACGGGGGTGGAACAGATACGCAGTATTCT. Translation: CASSLDGGGTDTQYS.

This chain links TRBV12-3 or TRBV12-4 with TRBJ1-3; D is unresolved. The V end was cut by 5 bases, the J end by 4 bases, with 12 bases between. The CDR3 consists of 14 residues. The CDR3 loop reads CASSLGVAGNTIYF. Written as DNA, the CDR3 is TGTGCCAGCAGTCTTGGTGTAGCAGGAAACACCATATATTTT.

This rearrangement joins TRBV7-3 to TRBJ1-1; D gene unclear. This CDR3 has 13 amino acids. CDR1 and CDR2 from the germline V gene are SGHTA and FQGTGA. Trimming left V 5 bases short and J 1 base short, with 8 bases between. The CDR3 spells CASSNLGNTEAFF. Written as DNA, the CDR3 is TGTGCCAGCAGCAATCTGGGGAACACTGAAGCTTTCTTT.

This clonotype was seen repeatedly, ten times or more. The V gene is TRBV10-3, the J gene TRBJ1-4; D is undetermined. The V gene's germline CDR1 is ENHRY and CDR2 SYGVKD. The V end lost 2 bases, the J end lost 4 bases, and 8 bases lay between the germline ends. This CDR3 has 14 amino acids. The CDR3 is CAISEQGFNEKLFF. The CDR3 bases are TGTGCCATCAGTGAGCAAGGGTTTAATGAAAAACTGTTTTTT.